A single sample is the source of the 30 T cell receptor beta chains below, sequenced in a study of T cells in Graves' hyperthyroidism and ophthalmopathy. RNA transcripts provided the source from which TCR beta CDR3 regions were amplified. Using the HTBI primer set, a first-round RT-PCR was run on the TCR CDR3. MiXCR, applied by TCRdb to the multiplex PCR reads, yields one record per CDR3 protein. This repertoire shows approximately 600,000 distinct CDR3 sequences, approximately 15% found once; its top ten account for roughly 7%. Specimen: blood. These receptor sequences come from a woman between 18 and 30 years old with Graves' ophthalmopathy.

This clonotype was seen at least ten times. V and J are TRBV6-1 and TRBJ2-1; 14 bases agree with TRBD2. Unmatched junction bases numbered 5, after V lost 3 bases and J lost 4 bases. CDR3 length: 17 amino acids. Germline lookup yields CDR1 MNHNS and CDR2 SASEGT. CDR3 DNA sequence: TGTGCCAGCAGTGATCCGGGACTAGCGGGAGCATACAATGAGCAGTTCTTC. Protein: CASSDPGLAGAYNEQFF.

J is TRBJ1-3 and V is TRBV14; a weak D match, TRBD1 (6 bases). Trimming removed 2 bases at V and 2 bases at J, with 10 bases between. Per the germline V gene, CDR1 is SGHDN and CDR2 is FVKESK. This CDR3 is 15 amino acids long. For the CDR3, the DNA is TGTGCCAGCAGCCAATACAGGGACGCTGGAAACACCATATATTTT. Amino acid sequence: CASSQYRDAGNTIYF.

This clonotype showed up many times. V usage is TRBV19 and J usage is TRBJ1-1, with a tentative D call TRBD1 (5 bases). Per germline, CDR1 LNHDA and CDR2 SQIVND (reference sequence). The CDR3 is made up of 13 amino acids. Trimming took 3 bases from V and 4 from J, leaving 9 bases between them. CDR3 DNA sequence: TGTGCCAGTAGTATGGGGGGAGGCACTGAAGCTTTCTTT. This sequence encodes CASSMGGGTEAFF.

This clonotype occurred many times. This rearrangement joins TRBV20-1 to TRBJ1-1; 8 nucleotides agree with TRBD1. The CDR3 has 16 amino acids. Unmatched junction bases numbered 14, after V lost 2 bases and J lost 6 bases. Germline-derived CDR1 and CDR2 are DFQATT and SNEGSKA (reference sequence). CDR3 nucleotide sequence: TGCAGTGCTAGAAAAAGGGACAGGAGTTTGTGGGCTGAAGCTTTCTTT. Encoded protein: CSARKRDRSLWAEAFF.

This clonotype was counted many times. V usage is TRBV6-5 and J usage is TRBJ1-1, with unresolved D. CDR3 length: 14 amino acids. V lost 0 bases, J lost 11 bases, and 16 bases lay in between. Germline V lookup: CDR1 MNHEY, CDR2 SVGAGI. The chain's CDR3 is CASSYSTRRLGAFF. The CDR3 DNA is TGTGCCAGCAGTTACTCGACACGGCGGCTTGGGGCTTTCTTT.

The chain recombines TRBV24-1 with TRBJ2-1; weak D call: TRBD2 (7 bases). Between the trimmed V and J ends, which lost 5 bases and 1 base, there was a span of 17 bases. CDR3 length: 17 amino acids. CDR1 and CDR2 (germline): KGHDR, SFDVKD. The CDR3 reads CATSALGGRGSYNEQFF. For the CDR3, the DNA is TGTGCCACCAGTGCCCTCGGGGGGCGCGGGTCCTACAATGAGCAGTTCTTC.

This clonotype occurred many times. The J gene is TRBJ1-4, the V gene TRBV18, with D possibly matching TRBD1 (5 bases). CDR3 length equals 13 residues. Germline V gene data show CDR1 as KGHSH and CDR2 as LQKENI. With 0 bases removed from V and 7 bases from J, the gap between germline ends came to 6 bases. CDR3 region: CASSPPGVEKLFF. The DNA of the CDR3 is TGTGCCAGCTCACCACCAGGGGTTGAAAAACTGTTTTTT.

This clonotype was seen ten or more times. The rearrangement uses TRBV6-2 or TRBV6-3 and TRBJ2-7; possibly TRBD1 or TRBD2 for D (5 bases each). Germline-derived CDR1 and CDR2 are MNHEY and SVGEGT. V shed 5 bases and J shed 3 bases, with 11 bases lying between them. The CDR3 has 13 residues. The CDR3 DNA is TGTGCCAGCAGTAGCCGGGACCTCTACGAGCAGTACTTC. Translated, it gives CASSSRDLYEQYF.

This clonotype was recorded many times. The rearrangement links TRBV20-1 to TRBJ2-3, with a tentative D call TRBD2 (6 bases). The CDR3 is 15 residues long. V lost 6 bases and J 2 bases, leaving 18 bases between the germline ends. Germline-derived CDR1 and CDR2 are DFQATT and SNEGSKA (reference sequence). CDR3 amino acids: CSAYGGEDHTDTQYF. The CDR3 nucleotides read TGCAGTGCGTATGGCGGGGAAGACCACACAGATACGCAGTATTTT.

This clonotype was counted between two and nine times. The chain couples TRBV28 to TRBJ1-2; 7 bases are a match to TRBD1. J lost 4 bases, V lost 5 bases, and 4 bases had no gene match. Germline V gene sequence: CDR1 MDHEN, CDR2 SYDVKM. The CDR3 sequence is 13 residues long. CDR3 DNA: TGTGCCAGCAGTATCGACAGGGCCTATGGCTACACCTTC. Its protein product is CASSIDRAYGYTF.

The V and J genes are TRBV6-2 or TRBV6-3 and TRBJ2-5, with 9 bases matching TRBD2. CDR3 length equals 17 residues. The germline CDR1 and CDR2 sequences are MNHEY and SVGEGT. V trimming: 7 bases; J trimming: 5 bases; junction bases outside the gene matches: 17. The CDR3 DNA is TGTGCCAGCACCCCTAGGGCAGGGACTAGCAATCACGAGACCCAGTACTTC. This sequence encodes CASTPRAGTSNHETQYF.

This clonotype was picked up many times. The rearrangement links TRBV6-1 to TRBJ2-2; D is undetermined. This CDR3 region has 16 residues. The V end lost 3 bases, the J end lost 3 bases, and 14 bases lay between the germline ends. Germline V lookup: CDR1 MNHNS, CDR2 SASEGT. The CDR3 nucleotides read TGTGCCAGCAGTGACCCTGGCTCCGAGTACACCGGGGAGCTGTTTTTT. Its protein product is CASSDPGSEYTGELFF.

Only one count was recorded for this clonotype. Mismatch with germline at one junction end may stem from a read error. The chain uses TRBV5-4 and TRBJ2-1; D not resolved. The CDR3 runs to 11 residues. Germline CDR1 SGHNT, CDR2 YYREEE (reference sequence). DNA of the CDR3: TGTGCCAGCAGCTTGGGGGCTGCGCAGCTCTTC. Protein product: CASSLGAAQLF.

This clonotype was detected ten times or more. J is TRBJ1-1 and V is TRBV10-3, with TRBD1 matching 9 bases. The CDR3 extends over 15 amino acids. V shed 3 bases and J 1 base; nucleotides not matched to a gene: 3. Germline CDR1 reads ENHRY; CDR2 reads SYGVKD. CDR3 sequence: CAISEQGAGNTEAFF. CDR3 DNA: TGTGCCATCAGTGAACAGGGGGCAGGGAACACTGAAGCTTTCTTT.

The chain joins TRBV24-1 to TRBJ2-1; 11 bases align to TRBD2. CDR1 is KGHDR, CDR2 SFDVKD, per germline. J gave up 0 bases and V 4 bases, and 22 bases lay outside the gene matches. The CDR3 runs to 23 residues. CDR3 in amino acids: CATSDPRAPGASGRPSSYNEQFF. CDR3 coding DNA: TGTGCCACCAGTGACCCGAGGGCTCCGGGGGCTAGCGGGAGGCCGAGCTCCTACAATGAGCAGTTCTTC.

This clonotype has at least ten counts. The V gene is TRBV6-5, the J gene TRBJ2-1; D possibly uses TRBD1 or TRBD2 (5 bases each). The CDR3 is made up of 14 amino acids. Germline CDR1 and CDR2: MNHEY and SVGAGI. The V gene lost 1 base and the J gene lost 7 bases, with 11 bases spanning the gap. The DNA of the CDR3 is TGTGCCAGCAGTTACTGGGACCAATCTAATGAGCAGTTCTTC. Residues: CASSYWDQSNEQFF.

This clonotype was seen at least ten times. The gene calls are TRBV13 and TRBJ1-5, with D maybe TRBD1 (6 bases). The CDR3 totals 14 residues. Trimming removed 2 bases at V and 5 bases at J, with 10 bases between. The V gene's germline CDR1 is PRHDT and CDR2 FYEKMQ (reference sequence). CDR3 loop: CASSLRTEDQPQHF. The CDR3 DNA reads as TGTGCCAGCAGCTTACGGACAGAAGATCAGCCCCAGCATTTT.

The V call is TRBV12-3 or TRBV12-4, the J call TRBJ2-7; D is undetermined. CDR3 length: 14 amino acids. V was shortened by 7 bases and J by 0 bases, with 13 bases between the two germline ends. CDR3 sequence: CASTILGPSYEQYF. Here the CDR3 DNA reads TGTGCCAGCACCATTCTAGGGCCCTCCTACGAGCAGTACTTC.

This clonotype was observed many times. V and J are TRBV20-1 and TRBJ2-1; TRBD2 is a possible D gene (6 bases). Germline loops: CDR1 DFQATT, CDR2 SNEGSKA (reference sequence). V dropped 3 bases and J dropped 0 bases, with 12 bases sitting between them. The CDR3 has 15 amino acids. Written as DNA, the CDR3 is TGCAGTGCTAGGCGGCGGGATGCCTCCTACAATGAGCAGTTCTTC. Residues: CSARRRDASYNEQFF.

This clonotype was counted many times. CDR3 sequence (DNA): TGTGCCAGCAGTTTATCCGGGACAGGGGGGACTGAAGCTTTCTTT. It codes for CASSLSGTGGTEAFF. J is TRBJ1-1 and V is TRBV27; 11 nucleotides align to TRBD1. Germline V gene lookup returns CDR1 MNHEY and CDR2 SMNVEV (reference sequence). This CDR3 is built from 15 residues. V was pared by 0 bases and J by 5 bases, with 2 bases of the junction left unmatched.

In its sample, this clonotype was seen many times. The chain joins TRBV20-1 to TRBJ2-3; 10 bases align to TRBD2. The trim removed 8 bases at V and 4 bases at J, leaving 9 bases unmatched. The length of the CDR3 is 14 residues. Germline V CDR1 and CDR2: DFQATT, SNEGSKA (reference sequence). The CDR3 spells CSRPSGRGADTQYF. Written as DNA, the CDR3 is TGCAGTCGTCCTAGCGGGAGAGGAGCAGATACGCAGTATTTT.

This clonotype showed up just a few times. The V call is TRBV6-2 or TRBV6-3, the J call TRBJ1-4; D is unresolved. The germline V and J ends were trimmed by 6 bases and 6 bases, with 17 bases remaining between them. Germline lookup yields CDR1 MNHEY and CDR2 SVGEGT. This CDR3 contains 15 residues. This CDR3 is CASRTSGAGDEKLFF. The CDR3 DNA reads as TGTGCCAGCAGGACCTCAGGTGCCGGGGATGAAAAACTGTTTTTT.

Only a few counts were recorded for this clonotype. V and J are TRBV20-1 and TRBJ2-3; 9 nucleotides match TRBD1. With 6 bases clipped from V and 0 bases from J, the junction kept 4 bases outside the gene matches. The CDR3 consists of 14 residues. The germline CDR1 and CDR2 sequences are DFQATT and SNEGSKA (reference sequence). For the CDR3, the DNA is TGCAGTGCCTTTGGACAGGGGAGCACAGATACGCAGTATTTT. Protein sequence: CSAFGQGSTDTQYF.

This clonotype was counted between two and nine times. CDR3 region: CSVEMRVKGGYGYTF. The CDR3 nucleotides are TGCAGCGTTGAGATGCGTGTTAAAGGGGGCTATGGCTACACCTTC. V is TRBV29-1 and J is TRBJ1-2; tentatively, D is TRBD1 (6 bases). Trimming removed 3 bases at V and 4 bases at J, with 18 bases between. The CDR3 has 15 residues. The V gene's germline CDR1 is SQVTM and CDR2 ANQGSEA.

Concerning this clonotype: This sequence may be a read error, since a much larger clone differs from it by one base. The genes are TRBV28 and TRBJ1-5; 8 nucleotides line up with TRBD1. The CDR3 loop spans 18 amino acids. Germline V lookup: CDR1 MDHEN, CDR2 SYDVKM. CDR3 region: CTSSPLISGTGRNQPQHF. The CDR3 nucleotides read TGTACCAGCAGCCCTCTTATCTCCGGGACAGGACGCAATCAGCCCCAGCATTTT.

In this sample, this clonotype turned up many times. The chain employs TRBV7-2 and TRBJ2-3; possible D gene TRBD1, 5 bases. Germline loops: CDR1 SGHTA, CDR2 FQGNSA. This CDR3 contains 17 residues. Trimming removed 9 bases from V and 1 base from J, with 23 bases in between. The CDR3 loop reads CASTRLGLATGTDTQYF. The DNA of the CDR3 is TGTGCCAGTACCCGTCTGGGGCTCGCTACGGGCACAGATACGCAGTATTTT.

This clonotype was recorded at least ten times. The chain uses TRBV27 and TRBJ2-7; the D gene is possibly TRBD2 (7 bases). This CDR3 is 16 amino acids long. V gave up 4 bases and J gave up 2 bases, with 18 bases separating them. Per the germline V gene, CDR1 is MNHEY and CDR2 is SMNVEV (reference sequence). The CDR3 loop is CASSSPHSGTPYEQYF. The DNA of the CDR3 is TGTGCCAGCAGTTCGCCCCACAGCGGGACACCCTACGAGCAGTACTTC.

Many counts were recorded for this clonotype. The chain's CDR3 is CSARDHGIYEQYF. The CDR3 coding sequence is TGCAGTGCTAGAGATCACGGCATCTACGAGCAGTACTTC. The V gene is TRBV20-1, the J gene TRBJ2-7; D remains unclear. CDR3 length equals 13 residues. V shed 0 bases and J shed 3 bases, with 9 bases lying between them. The germline gives CDR1 DFQATT, CDR2 SNEGSKA (reference sequence).

This clonotype showed up many times. The chain uses TRBV2 and TRBJ2-7; possible D gene TRBD2, 5 bases. The V end lost 8 bases, the J end lost 6 bases, and 14 bases lay between the germline ends. The CDR3 consists of 12 residues. Germline V gene sequence: CDR1 SNHLY, CDR2 FYNNEI. CDR3 sequence reads: CASGRTPLEQYF. The DNA for the CDR3 is TGTGCCAGCGGCAGGACTCCCCTCGAGCAGTACTTC.

This clonotype was recorded many times. The rearrangement uses TRBV6-1 and TRBJ2-5, with 7 bases matching TRBD2. Germline V CDR1 and CDR2: MNHNS, SASEGT. This CDR3 is 15 amino acids long. Trimming took 8 bases from V and 5 from J; bases not matched to a gene: 14. The DNA of the CDR3 is TGTGCCAGCTCCCCCGGGCTAGCGGCGACTGAGACCCAGTACTTC. This encodes CASSPGLAATETQYF.